This TCR beta chain was sequenced for a study of T cell responses to AZD1222 COVID-19 vaccine. Some clones are missing from TCRdb's copy, which holds only in-frame ones; the method was immunoSEQ multiplex PCR. The table lists 100,000 to 150,000 clones, 85% to 90% of them singletons. The sequence was collected from an adult who received the AZD1222 COVID-19 vaccine. Sequenced here: peripheral blood, sampled 28 days after the second AZD1222 dose.

The CDR3 DNA reads as TGCGCCAGCAGCTCGGGACAGAACTATGGCTACACCTTC. The encoded protein is CASSSGQNYGYTF. The genes are TRBV5-1 and TRBJ1-2; 7 nucleotides match TRBD1. In germline, CDR1 is SGHRS, CDR2 YFSETQ. With V trimmed by 3 bases and J by 2 bases, 1 base remained unmatched. CDR3 length: 13 amino acids. Using reference TRBV5-1 and TRBJ1-2 for the parts outside the CDR3, the full variable domain is KAGVTQTPRYLIKTRGQQVTLSCSPISGHRSVSWYQQTPGQGLQFLFEYFSETQRNKGNFPGRFSGRQFSNSRSEMNVSTLELGDSALYLCASSSGQNYGYTFGSGTRLTVV.